Shown below are 30 T cell receptor beta chains from a single sample sequenced in a study of memory CD4+ T cells and cytomegalovirus serostatus. Libraries were prepared by immunoSEQ multiplex PCR; TCRdb keeps only in-frame clonotypes and omits some of them. The sample holds 80,000 or so clones, about 78% seen once. The sort gate was single viable CD3+CD4+CD8-CD45RO+ cells for memory CD4+ T cells. The sample consisted of memory CD4+ T cells from blood. Receptors originate from an adult in good health and CMV-seropositive.

This clone came up a few times. The chain carries TRBV10-3 and TRBJ1-1; 7 nucleotides match TRBD1. Germline V gene data show CDR1 as ENHRY and CDR2 as SYGVKD. This CDR3 is 14 amino acids long. V shed 6 bases, J shed 3 bases, and the junction held 7 bases outside the gene matches. In DNA form, the CDR3 reads TGTGCCATCAGGACAGGGAGAGGGGACACTGAAGCTTTCTTT. It translates to CAIRTGRGDTEAFF.

The chain joins TRBV2 to TRBJ2-3; D is possibly TRBD1 (6 bases). The V gene lost 8 bases and the J gene lost 2 bases, with 14 bases spanning the gap. The CDR3 length is 14 residues. Germline-derived CDR1 and CDR2 are SNHLY and FYNNEI. The CDR3, as DNA: TGTGCCAGCTTCAGGCAGGGGATCACAGATACGCAGTATTTT. This gives the protein CASFRQGITDTQYF.

V is TRBV5-1 and J is TRBJ2-3; D is unclear. The V end was cut by 0 bases, the J end by 5 bases, with 7 bases between. Germline CDR1 is SGHRS and CDR2 is YFSETQ. This CDR3 has 13 residues. In DNA form, the CDR3 reads TGCGCCAGCAGCTTGGGCCTCGGAGATACGCAGTATTTT. This sequence encodes CASSLGLGDTQYF.

This clone was picked up a small number of times. J is TRBJ2-5 and V is TRBV7-6; 8 bases fit TRBD2. Germline CDR1 SGHVS, CDR2 FNYEAQ. The junction had 14 bases not matched to a gene; V was cut back by 2 bases and J by 3 bases. This CDR3 has 18 residues. The CDR3 coding sequence is TGTGCCAGCAGCTTAAAAGTCCAGCGGGGGACCTCTAAAGAGACCCAGTACTTC. Protein: CASSLKVQRGTSKETQYF.

The chain couples TRBV19 to TRBJ1-2; D gene ambiguous. Germline CDR1 reads LNHDA; CDR2 reads SQIVND (reference sequence). Trimming stripped 8 bases from V and 5 bases from J, with 15 bases between. The CDR3 totals 13 residues. CDR3 protein: CASQKADTYGYTF. DNA of the CDR3: TGTGCCAGTCAGAAGGCGGATACTTATGGCTACACCTTC.

A note on this clone: The junction does not match germline at one end; this may be a read error. The rearrangement joins TRBV2 to TRBJ2-7; TRBD1 is a possible D gene (6 bases). Per germline, CDR1 SNHLY and CDR2 FYNNEI. The CDR3 consists of 12 residues. The CDR3 DNA is TGTGCCAGCATTAAGTCACAGGGTGCGTCCCACTTC. This encodes CASIKSQGASHF.

For the CDR3, the DNA is TGTGCCAGCCAGGGACGCCCTGAAAAAAACATTCAGTACTTC. Translation gives CASQGRPEKNIQYF. The chain joins TRBV21-1 to TRBJ2-4. TRBV21-1 is shown as a pseudogene. The CDR3 contains 14 residues.

This chain links TRBV2 with TRBJ1-6, with TRBD1 matching over 7 bases. The germline CDR1 and CDR2 sequences are SNHLY and FYNNEI. Trimming took 0 bases from V and 17 from J; bases not matched to a gene: 4. CDR3 length: 12 amino acids. The CDR3 loop is CASSEAGGGFHF. The CDR3 DNA sequence: TGTGCCAGCAGTGAAGCTGGAGGGGGCTTCCACTTT.

This chain links TRBV6-1 with TRBJ2-7, with D possibly matching TRBD2 (6 bases). The CDR3 extends over 15 amino acids. Per the germline V gene, CDR1 is MNHNS and CDR2 is SASEGT. With 6 bases removed from V and 3 bases from J, the gap between germline ends came to 18 bases. Written as DNA, the CDR3 is TGTGCCAGCAGCGCGTACGGCGGGGTTGGCTACGAGCAGTACTTC. This gives the protein CASSAYGGVGYEQYF.

V usage is TRBV10-1 and J usage is TRBJ1-1, with D possibly being TRBD1 (5 bases). Germline lookup yields CDR1 WNHNN and CDR2 SYGVQD (reference sequence). The V end lost 7 bases, the J end lost 3 bases, and 12 bases lay between the germline ends. This CDR3 is built from 13 residues. Here the CDR3 DNA reads TGCGCCAGCAAGGCGACAGCCTACACTGAAGCTTTCTTT. Translated: CASKATAYTEAFF.

The CDR3: CASSFTIDGIEAFF. DNA of the CDR3: TGCGCCAGCAGCTTTACTATTGACGGAATTGAAGCTTTCTTT. This chain joins TRBV5-1 and TRBJ1-1; no reliable D call. The CDR3 consists of 14 residues. Looked up from germline, CDR1 is SGHRS and CDR2 is YFSETQ. V lost 2 bases to trimming and J lost 7 bases, with 15 bases between them.

This clone was counted a few times. The chain joins TRBV30 to TRBJ1-2; 9 positions agree with TRBD1. The CDR3 is 16 amino acids. Germline-derived CDR1 and CDR2 are GTSNPN and SVGIG (reference sequence). Trimming cost V 2 bases and J 8 bases; bases outside gene matches: 15. The CDR3 DNA follows: TGTGCCTGGAGTTTTTCCCCGGGACAGGGAAGGGAAGGCTACACCTTC. It yields the protein CAWSFSPGQGREGYTF. Supplemented by reference TRBV30 and TRBJ1-2, the full variable domain reads SQTIHQWPATLVQPVGSPLSLECTVEGTSNPNLYWYRQAAGRGLQLLFYSVGIGQISSEVPQNLSASRPQDRQFILSSKKLLLSDSGFYLCAWSFSPGQGREGYTFGSGTRLTVV.

V gene TRBV20-1 combines with J gene TRBJ2-7, with D perhaps matching TRBD1 (6 bases). There are 11 residues in the CDR3. The germline gives CDR1 DFQATT, CDR2 SNEGSKA (reference sequence). Between the trimmed V and J ends, which lost 6 bases and 4 bases, there was a span of 10 bases. The CDR3 bases are TGCAGTGCGGGGGACACGTACGAGCAGTACGTC. Protein sequence: CSAGDTYEQYV.

This chain uses TRBV9 with TRBJ2-6; D unclear. V dropped 0 bases and J dropped 1 base, with 8 bases sitting between them. Germline V gene sequence: CDR1 SGDLS, CDR2 YYNGEE. The CDR3 has 16 amino acids. The CDR3 loop is CASSVGEGSGANVLTF. CDR3 DNA sequence: TGTGCCAGCAGCGTAGGGGAAGGGTCTGGGGCCAACGTCCTGACTTTC.

V is TRBV4-1 and J is TRBJ1-2; D possibly corresponds to TRBD1 (6 bases). Trimming shortened V by 3 bases and J by 12 bases, and 23 bases separated the two germline ends. This CDR3 is built from 15 residues. Germline CDR1 and CDR2: MGHRA and YSYEKL. The CDR3 DNA is TGCGCCAGCAGCCACCCGATGAACAGGGCCGCTGGGGACACCTTC. It is translated as CASSHPMNRAAGDTF.

The chain recombines TRBV5-1 with TRBJ2-7, with D perhaps matching TRBD2 (5 bases). The germline V and J ends were trimmed by 4 bases and 2 bases, with 13 bases remaining between them. CDR3 length: 14 residues. Germline V gene lookup returns CDR1 SGHRS and CDR2 YFSETQ. This CDR3 is CASSTAGEPYEQYF. The CDR3 DNA reads as TGCGCCAGCAGCACAGCCGGGGAGCCCTACGAGCAGTACTTC.

Of note for this clone: The junction departs from germline at one end; a sequencing error may be responsible. The DNA for the CDR3 is TGTGCTAGCAGCCCCCAGACAGGGGGCGTAGGCGGGGAGCTGTTTTTT. Residues: CASSPQTGGVGGELFF. V and J are TRBV7-7 and TRBJ2-2, with 10 bases lining up with TRBD1. Germline CDR1 reads SSHAT; CDR2 reads FNYEAQ (reference sequence). This CDR3 has 16 amino acids.

As concerns this clone: The same CDR3 is also encoded by other DNA sequences in this sample. The chain has TRBV19 and TRBJ2-7; TRBD1 or TRBD2 may be the D gene (5 bases each). The CDR3 is 14 amino acids. V dropped 4 bases and J dropped 3 bases, with 13 bases sitting between them. Germline values: CDR1 LNHDA, CDR2 SQIVND (reference sequence). DNA for the CDR3: TGTGCCAGTAGTACGACTGGGGGTGTCTACGAGCAGTACTTC. Translated: CASSTTGGVYEQYF.

The V gene is TRBV10-2, the J gene TRBJ2-7, with TRBD2 matching over 11 bases. J was trimmed by 3 bases and V by 5 bases; bases with no gene match: 6. From germline, CDR1 is WSHSY and CDR2 SAAADI. This CDR3 contains 15 residues. Here the CDR3 reads CASSLTSGGGYEQYF. DNA of the CDR3: TGCGCCAGCAGTCTAACTAGCGGGGGTGGCTACGAGCAGTACTTC.

The genes are TRBV2 and TRBJ1-2; D remains ambiguous. There are 13 residues in the CDR3. Germline V gene data show CDR1 as SNHLY and CDR2 as FYNNEI. Deletions cut 6 bases from V and 2 bases from J, with 10 bases between. The CDR3 sequence is CASSDGFNYGYTF. CDR3 sequence (DNA): TGTGCCAGCAGCGACGGTTTCAACTATGGCTACACCTTC. Drawing the rest from reference TRBV2 and TRBJ1-2, the complete variable domain is EPEVTQTPSHQVTQMGQEVILRCVPISNHLYFYWYRQILGQKVEFLVSFYNNEISEKSEIFDDQFSVERPDGSNFTLKIRSTKLEDSAMYFCASSDGFNYGYTFGSGTRLTVV.

This clone came up a few times. The rearrangement joins TRBV6-1 to TRBJ1-1, with D tentatively TRBD1 (5 bases). Germline CDR1 MNHNS, CDR2 SASEGT. The V end lost 6 bases, the J end lost 4 bases, and 12 bases lay between the germline ends. The length of the CDR3 is 13 residues. CDR3 region: CASSVERGTEAFF. The CDR3 region has the DNA TGTGCCAGCAGCGTCGAGAGGGGCACTGAAGCTTTCTTT.

This clone was seen only a few times. V usage is TRBV6-6 and J usage is TRBJ1-5; no firm D call. The CDR3 covers 16 residues. Germline lookup yields CDR1 MNHNY and CDR2 SVGAGI (reference sequence). Trimming left V 2 bases short and J 3 bases short, with 14 bases between. DNA for the CDR3: TGTGCCAGCAGTTACAAGGAGAGAGGGCTCAATCAGCCCCAGCATTTT. Translating it yields CASSYKERGLNQPQHF.

Here the CDR3 DNA reads TGTGCCAGCAGCTTGGCCCGGGGGAACTATAATTCACCCCTCCACTTT. Translating it yields CASSLARGNYNSPLHF. The chain recombines TRBV5-6 with TRBJ1-6; tentative D call: TRBD1 (5 bases). Germline V gene data show CDR1 as SGHDT and CDR2 as YYEEEE. The length of the CDR3 is 16 residues. The V gene lost 0 bases and the J gene lost 3 bases, with 10 bases spanning the gap.

This chain links TRBV11-2 with TRBJ2-1; D unclear. This CDR3 is 15 amino acids long. V lost 6 bases and J lost 7, with 19 bases in between. Germline V gene sequence: CDR1 SGHAT, CDR2 FQNNGV. This CDR3 reads CASRISFRRSNEQFF. The CDR3 DNA follows: TGTGCCAGCAGAATCTCCTTCCGCCGGAGTAATGAGCAGTTCTTC.

On this clone itself: One end of the junction is discordant with germline, which a read error may explain. This chain uses TRBV29-1 with TRBJ1-4; weak D call: TRBD1 (6 bases). Germline V gene data show CDR1 as SQVTM and CDR2 as ANQGSEA. This CDR3 region has 13 residues. The CDR3 DNA reads TGTACGGGCTCTACAGGGTCGGGAGAAAAACTGTTTTTT. Amino acids: CTGSTGSGEKLFF. Based on the CDR3 plus reference TRBV29-1 and TRBJ1-4, the full variable domain is SAVISQKPSRDICQRGTSLTIQCQVDSQVTMMFWYRQQPGQSLTLIATANQGSEATYESGFVIDKFPISRPNLTFSTLTVSNMSPEDSSIYLCTGSTGSGEKLFFGSGTQLSVL.

The V and J genes are TRBV7-2 and TRBJ2-5; 9 bases line up with TRBD2. CDR1 is SGHTA, CDR2 FQGNSA, per germline. The junction had 9 bases not matched to a gene; V was cut back by 5 bases and J by 5 bases. The CDR3 length is 15 residues. CDR3 coding DNA: TGTGCCAGCAGCCCTGGTGGGACTAGCTGGGAGACCCAGTACTTC. The encoded protein is CASSPGGTSWETQYF.

This clone is deemed medium-sized. The rearrangement joins TRBV6-1 to TRBJ1-2; D not certain. CDR1 is MNHNS, CDR2 SASEGT, per germline. The CDR3 consists of 12 residues. The V gene lost 3 bases and the J gene lost 5 bases, with 7 bases spanning the gap. This chain's CDR3 is CASSDREYGYTF. Written as DNA, the CDR3 is TGTGCCAGCAGTGATAGAGAGTATGGCTACACCTTC.

V and J are TRBV2 and TRBJ1-5; D not resolved. CDR3 length equals 13 residues. V lost 6 bases, J lost 7 bases, and 13 bases lay in between. Germline CDR1 is SNHLY and CDR2 is FYNNEI. The CDR3 sequence is CASSFITRQPQHF. The CDR3, as DNA: TGTGCCAGCAGCTTCATCACCCGGCAGCCCCAGCATTTT.

V and J are TRBV19 and TRBJ2-2; no reliable D call. V was pared by 2 bases and J by 6 bases, with 13 bases between. This CDR3 is 15 amino acids long. The germline CDR1 and CDR2 sequences are LNHDA and SQIVND (reference sequence). CDR3 nucleotides: TGTGCCAGTAGTATAACAGAACAATCGTCCGGGGAGCTGTTTTTT. Translating it yields CASSITEQSSGELFF. The variable domain in full, with the rest retrieved from reference TRBV19 and TRBJ2-2, is DGGITQSPKYLFRKEGQNVTLSCEQNLNHDAMYWYRQDPGQGLRLIYYSQIVNDFQKGDIAEGYSVSREKKESFPLTVTSAQKNPTAFYLCASSITEQSSGELFFGEGSRLTVL.

The V and J genes are TRBV10-3 and TRBJ1-2; 7 nucleotides line up with TRBD1. CDR1 and CDR2 (germline): ENHRY, SYGVKD. J lost 4 bases, V lost 3 bases, and 5 bases had no gene match. This CDR3 has 14 amino acids. The CDR3 DNA reads as TGTGCCATCAGTGACCCGGGACAGAGCTATGGCTACACCTTC. It translates to CAISDPGQSYGYTF.